The clone carrying this T cell receptor beta chain was recorded once. The source of the sample is a study of T cell repertoires in aging, cancer and after chemotherapy. A mixed TRB-A/B primer pool amplified rearranged TRB by multiplex touch-down PCR. One entry per CDR3 protein, called by TCRdb with MiXCR from the multiplex PCR reads. The table has some 5,000 distinct CDR3 sequences, 20% seen once; the top ten hold 8% to 10%. Peripheral blood genomic DNA, not sorted cells or RNA, was the template. This CDR3 is 17 amino acids long. V gave up 5 bases and J gave up 4 bases, with 20 bases separating them. Germline-derived CDR1 and CDR2 are MNHEY and SMNVEV (reference sequence).

J is TRBJ2-2 and V is TRBV27; perhaps TRBD2 as D (7 bases). The sequenced sample was blood. The sequence was obtained from a human donor in good health. The donor label of this sample is uncertain. CDR3 sequence (DNA): TGTGCCAGCAGTCCCCGGGGAGGGACACTACTCACCGGGGAGCTGTTTTTT. Translating gives CASSPRGGTLLTGELFF.